These T cell receptor beta chains were read from a single sample in a study of blood T cell repertoires in COVID-19. Method: immunoSEQ multiplex PCR; TCRdb's copy keeps in-frame clones and lacks some. The sample records 150,000 to 200,000 clones, 88% being singletons. The sample taken for sequencing was PBMCs or T cells enriched from blood (not recorded which). The source of these receptors is a woman between 50 and 59 years old who had recovered from COVID-19. The conserved cysteine and the conserved F or W are not part of the CDR3 here.

j_gene,v_gene,CDR3aa
TRBJ1-1,TRBV9,ASSVAGRGTEAF
TRBJ2-2,TRBV4-2,ASSLGGGASTGELF
TRBJ2-1,TRBV4-1,ASSQKDRGVPNEQF
TRBJ2-1,TRBV2,ASSEDQGNGRQF
TRBJ1-2,TRBV10-3,AISGLNYGYT
TRBJ2-3,TRBV5-5,ASSLALAGPTDTQY
TRBJ2-7,TRBV7-2,ASSLLMTSGGAYEQY
TRBJ2-7,TRBV2,ASDIASGPYEQY
TRBJ2-1,TRBV9,ASSVASGASYNEQF
TRBJ1-3,TRBV21-1,ASSRHRVSGNTIY
TRBJ2-7,TRBV29-1,SVAPGTRIYEQY
TRBJ2-7,TRBV18,ASSLGTSDSYEQY
TRBJ2-2,TRBV25-1,ASSEITADTGELF
TRBJ1-2,TRBV12-3/TRBV12-4,ASSPDSVYGYT
TRBJ1-3,TRBV30,AWSRGNSGNTIY
TRBJ1-5,TRBV2,AHASVPGDSNQPQH
TRBJ2-1,TRBV5-4,ASSSDGNEQF
TRBJ1-3,TRBV5-6,ASSVPQGGNTIY
TRBJ2-1,TRBV6-5,ASSSLAGGYNEQF
TRBJ1-2,TRBV3-1/TRBV3-2,ASSPTRDSYGYT
TRBJ1-2,TRBV14,ASSPTGTGGRNGYT
TRBJ1-5,TRBV10-3,AISERGTHQPQH
TRBJ1-1,TRBV14,ASSQPDRVMVNTEAF
TRBJ2-3,TRBV7-8,ASFPTPGQGYTDTQY
TRBJ2-5,TRBV3-1/TRBV3-2,ASSQDGLAGGPARETQY
TRBJ2-1,TRBV19,ASSSRQGNEQF
TRBJ2-2,TRBV14,ASSRLRDRGNTGELF
TRBJ1-5,TRBV7-2,ASSLSGTLGAQQPQH
TRBJ1-2,TRBV6-5,ASRKGTVEGYT
TRBJ2-4,TRBV27,ASSLWQGLGKNIQY
TRBJ2-3,TRBV5-4,ASSLVFSGSTDTQY
TRBJ2-7,TRBV29-1,SVGGLAWEQY
TRBJ2-5,TRBV7-2,ASSRRGGASGAGETQY
TRBJ1-6,TRBV7-6,ASSSIQGRNSPLH
TRBJ2-1,TRBV24-1,ATSDRTSGGYEQF
TRBJ2-2,TRBV9,ASSVASGGGELF
TRBJ2-7,TRBV4-2,ASSQDPPATGTSSYEQY
TRBJ2-1,TRBV10-3,AIKGYNEQF
TRBJ2-3,TRBV19,ATTLMWGLDTQY
TRBJ2-2,TRBV11-3,ASGWTGKLF
TRBJ1-2,TRBV28,ASSADRVTNT
TRBJ2-7,TRBV6-2/TRBV6-3,ASSTGTANYEQY
TRBJ1-4,TRBV5-1,ASSLADRPTNEKLF
TRBJ1-1,TRBV6-5,ASSDPGGGNTEAF
TRBJ2-3,TRBV11-2,ASSLGLSETDTQY
TRBJ2-1,TRBV6-5,ASSHLAGGHNEQF
TRBJ2-5,TRBV9,ASSNPYRGETQY
TRBJ2-2,TRBV7-3,ASSLDGTGVNTGELF
TRBJ1-3,TRBV6-5,AVKGFSGNTIY
TRBJ2-7,TRBV29-1,SVRDRGPYEQY
TRBJ2-1,TRBV12-3/TRBV12-4,ASSIYDSNEQF
TRBJ2-5,TRBV11-3,ASSRDGGAKETQY
TRBJ2-2,TRBV9,ASSVPVSGGADTGELF
TRBJ2-7,TRBV19,ASSIGTDLYYEQY
TRBJ2-7,TRBV6-5,ASSYGRGVGEQY
TRBJ1-5,TRBV6-5,ASTASGGTNQPQH
TRBJ1-5,TRBV5-5,ASSLEPGGQPQH